This T cell receptor (beta chain) was recovered during a study of OX40 agonist ivuxolimab in advanced cancers. Study observations and caveats: Several nonresponders also turned out to have low normalized T-cell clonal expansion.

Concerning this clone itself: Its specificity is not known.

TCRdb's copy holds only in-frame clones and misses some; the assay was immunoSEQ multiplex PCR. The sample lists some 75,000 clones; about 85% were seen once. The germline CDR1 and CDR2 sequences are SGHVS and FQNEAQ. The V and J ends lost 6 bases and 4 bases respectively, with 15 bases between them. This CDR3 comprises 14 residues. This clonotype originated in an adult with an advanced solid tumor such as melanoma, head and neck, liver or kidney cancer. The rearrangement joins TRBV7-8 to TRBJ1-2; TRBD1 might be the D (5 bases). Sequencing used CD4+ or CD8+ T cells sorted from blood, obtained in a trial of the OX40 agonist ivuxolimab. For the CDR3, the DNA is TGTGCCAGCAGTTCTAACGCGGGGGGCTATGGCTACACCTTC. It specifies CASSSNAGGYGYTF.